This T cell receptor (beta chain) is drawn from a study of neurological immune-mediated disorders. Study results and caveats: Phylogenetic grouping put 18 of 34 multiple sclerosis patients' repertoires into one related-CDR3 cluster, a possible signature.

The CDR3 covers 16 residues. V lost 7 bases to trimming and J lost 1 base, with 19 bases between them. Per the germline V gene, CDR1 is MNHNY and CDR2 is SVGAGI (reference sequence). The cDNA was generated through 5'RACE incorporating 10-nucleotide random UMIs. Every sequencing run produced over 170 million TCR-beta sequences, and the sequences from any one run covered 15-18 subjects. MiXCR, run by TCRdb on the 5' RACE reads, gives a single entry per CDR3 protein. This repertoire shows some 80,000 distinct CDR3 sequences, 4.5% to 7.5% found once; its top ten account for 6.5% to 9%. This clonotype was counted at least ten times. Its antigen remains unidentified. The sample's time point: longitudinal time-point 2.

The J gene is TRBJ1-2, the V gene TRBV6-6, with D unresolved. The sequence was obtained from a woman aged 55-75 years with multiple sclerosis. The sequenced sample consisted of PBMCs. CDR3 DNA sequence: TGTGCCAGCACCGAAATGTCACAGCCTCGTAACTATGGCTACACCTTC. This codes for CASTEMSQPRNYGYTF.